Below, 8 T cell receptor beta chains from the same sample are listed, as sequenced in a study of cytomegalovirus exposure and HLA in healthy donors. This PCR relied on a set of 60 Vbeta primers and 13 Jbeta primers. This table comes from immunoSEQ multiplex PCR, and its TCRdb copy is limited to in-frame clones, with some not included. Here the sample spans 120,000 or so clones, around 80% being singletons. Material: PBMCs. Source of these receptors: a man in his forties or fifties in good health and CMV-seronegative.

This clone was counted a few times. This chain uses TRBV7-3 with TRBJ1-1; perhaps TRBD1 as D (5 bases). Germline CDR1 reads SGHTA; CDR2 reads FQGTGA. Deletions cut 2 bases from V and 11 bases from J, with 15 bases between. This CDR3 spans 13 amino acids. The DNA for the CDR3 is TGTGCCAGCAGCTTAGGGGAGGTAGGGGATGCTTTCTTT. The encoded protein is CASSLGEVGDAFF.

The rearrangement uses TRBV7-2 and TRBJ2-7; perhaps TRBD1 as D (5 bases). Germline assignment: CDR1 SGHTA and CDR2 FQGNSA. CDR3 size: 14 residues. Trimming removed 2 bases from V and 3 bases from J, with 11 bases in between. CDR3 residues: CASSLIRTSYEQYF. In DNA form, the CDR3 reads TGTGCCAGCAGCTTAATACGGACAAGCTACGAGCAGTACTTC.

This rearrangement joins TRBV28 to TRBJ1-6; D remains unclear. CDR1 MDHEN and CDR2 SYDVKM come from the germline V gene. V lost 7 bases to trimming and J lost 7 bases, with 20 bases between them. CDR3 length: 16 residues. The DNA for the CDR3 is TGTGCCAGCACCTCGAAAAGCCTGAGAGAGAATTCACCCCTCCACTTT. It codes for CASTSKSLRENSPLHF.

The chain links TRBV18 to TRBJ2-7, with 7 bases fitting TRBD1. V lost 2 bases to trimming and J lost 3 bases; unmatched junction nucleotides: 1. The CDR3 is made up of 13 amino acids. Germline CDR1 KGHSH, CDR2 LQKENI. The CDR3 protein is CASSPGTDYEQYF. The CDR3 DNA follows: TGTGCCAGCTCACCAGGGACAGACTACGAGCAGTACTTC. The full variable domain, rest sourced from reference TRBV18 and TRBJ2-7, is NAGVMQNPRHLVRRRGQEARLRCSPMKGHSHVYWYRQLPEEGLKFMVYLQKENIIDESGMPKERFSAEFPKEGPSILRIQQVVRGDSAAYFCASSPGTDYEQYFGPGTRLTVT.

J is TRBJ1-4 and V is TRBV6-5, with 10 bases identical to TRBD1. V shed 6 bases, J shed 7 bases, and the junction held 5 bases outside the gene matches. Germline CDR1 and CDR2: MNHEY and SVGAGI. The CDR3 is made up of 14 amino acids. The CDR3 DNA reads TGTGCCAGCAGCCCCGGACAGGGGGGTGAAAAACTGTTTTTT. The encoded protein is CASSPGQGGEKLFF.

V gene TRBV29-1 combines with J gene TRBJ1-2; perhaps TRBD1 as D (5 bases). The CDR3 is 12 amino acids. Germline V CDR1 and CDR2: SQVTM, ANQGSEA. V dropped 5 bases and J dropped 3 bases, with 10 bases sitting between them. Here the CDR3 reads CSVRGGDYGYTF. The CDR3 DNA is TGCAGCGTTCGTGGGGGGGACTATGGCTACACCTTC.

CDR3 sequence (DNA): TGTGCCAGCAGTCAACAGGGGCCCTATAATTCACCCCTCCACTTT. This translates into CASSQQGPYNSPLHF. The V and J genes are TRBV14 and TRBJ1-6, with 7 bases aligning to TRBD1. Germline CDR1 reads SGHDN; CDR2 reads FVKESK. V shed 6 bases and J 2 bases; nucleotides not matched to a gene: 4. This CDR3 is built from 15 residues.

A single count supports this clone. The rearrangement uses TRBV5-1 and TRBJ1-2; 7 bases align to TRBD1. Germline CDR1 SGHRS, CDR2 YFSETQ. V lost 2 bases, J lost 4 bases, and 11 bases stayed unmatched. This CDR3 is built from 16 residues. CDR3 DNA: TGCGCCAGCAGCTTAGACGGGACAGCGTCTATCTATGGCTACACCTTC. Protein product: CASSLDGTASIYGYTF.